This T cell receptor beta chain was found in a study of T cell repertoires in cytomegalovirus infection. Study context: Recently identified HLA-C-restricted CMV epitopes were used, and well-studied HLA-B-restricted CMV epitopes were used as well. Public TCR beta signatures provided an indication of both CMV infection and a matching HLA type. Study-level results: Summed frequency of shared TCR beta families picked out CMV carriers who also had the relevant HLA. HLA-C-restricted CMV-specific TCR beta clonotypes were dominant in the ex vivo response.

This clonotype was counted many times. What it binds is not known. The CDR3 is made up of 12 amino acids. Trimming removed 4 bases from V and 2 bases from J, with 6 bases in between. Germline V gene data show CDR1 as SGHTA and CDR2 as FQGNSA. TCRdb re-called the reads with MiXCR, one entry per CDR3 protein. The profile shows 650,000 to 900,000 distinct CDR3 sequences, 25% to 30% of them singletons. The material sequenced was cultured CD8+ T cells from PBMCs, taken from culture after CMV antigen stimulation. The source is a human donor in good health (CMV status not recorded). Some clones in this sample may be carry-over from other donors' samples. The rearrangement links TRBV7-2 to TRBJ2-7; D remains unclear. CDR3 amino acids: CASSYSTYEQYF. For the CDR3, the DNA is TGTGCCAGCAGCTATAGCACCTACGAGCAGTACTTC.